This T cell receptor (beta chain) was observed in a study of cytomegalovirus exposure and HLA in healthy donors. In the PCR, 60 Vbeta and 13 Jbeta primers were used. The assay was immunoSEQ multiplex PCR, and TCRdb's table has in-frame clones only and misses some. The data show about 94,000 clones, over 70% seen once. Germline V gives CDR1 SGHDT, CDR2 YYEEEE. Trimming stripped 4 bases from V and 0 bases from J, with 15 bases between. The CDR3 extends over 16 amino acids. This clone appeared a few times. The chain has TRBV5-6 and TRBJ2-3; the D gene is possibly TRBD2 (5 bases). The sequenced sample was PBMCs. This clonotype was sampled from a man aged 25-45 years in good health and CMV-seropositive. CDR3 sequence reads: CASSQGSRPSTDTQYF. CDR3 nucleotides: TGTGCCAGCAGCCAAGGGAGCCGGCCGAGCACAGATACGCAGTATTTT.